Presented here are 23 T cell receptor beta chains from one specimen sequenced in a study of identical twins. One entry per CDR3 protein results from TCRdb running MiXCR on the 5' RACE reads. The repertoire holds approximately 600,000 distinct CDR3 sequences, with more than 9% as singletons. This sample was shared with a second study, whose subject was yellow fever vaccine responses in identical twins.

Sample: PBMCs. All receptors derive from a woman under 30 in good health.

There are a few counts of this clonotype. The CDR3 DNA reads TGCAGTGCTAGAGATTTTTCAAGCGGTGGCTCCTACAATGAGCAGTTCTTC. It yields the protein CSARDFSSGGSYNEQFF. The chain carries TRBV20-1 and TRBJ2-1; D may be TRBD2 (5 bases). Germline assignment: CDR1 DFQATT and CDR2 SNEGSKA (reference sequence). The CDR3 covers 17 residues. Trimming cost V 0 bases and J 0 bases, with 15 bases left between them.

This clonotype came up many times. The V call is TRBV12-3 or TRBV12-4, the J call TRBJ1-2; no clear D gene. Between the trimmed V and J ends, which lost 3 bases and 0 bases, there was a span of 5 bases. The CDR3 runs to 13 residues. The CDR3 coding sequence is TGTGCCAGCAGTTTGAATGCTAACTATGGCTACACCTTC. Its protein is CASSLNANYGYTF.

Only a few counts were recorded for this clonotype. The V gene is TRBV29-1, the J gene TRBJ2-7; 8 bases are a match to TRBD1. This CDR3 region has 13 residues. Losses at the gene ends were 8 bases for V and 4 bases for J; bases not matched to a gene: 10. Per germline, CDR1 SQVTM and CDR2 ANQGSEA. The CDR3 is CSTLTDRGYEQYF. The CDR3 nucleotides are TGCAGCACCTTGACCGACAGGGGTTACGAGCAGTACTTC.

Many counts were recorded for this clonotype. This chain joins TRBV6-2 or TRBV6-3 and TRBJ2-6; D unclear. The CDR3 sequence is 15 residues long. The germline V gene has CDR1 MNHEY and CDR2 SVGEGT. The V and J ends lost 4 bases and 0 bases respectively, with 7 bases between them. CDR3 loop: CASSSSNSGANVLTF. The CDR3 nucleotides read TGTGCCAGCAGTTCCTCAAACTCTGGGGCCAACGTCCTGACTTTC.

The chain recombines TRBV7-9 with TRBJ2-7; D is ambiguous. Germline V CDR1 and CDR2: SEHNR, FQNEAQ (reference sequence). The V end was cut by 2 bases, the J end by 3 bases, with 11 bases between. The CDR3 spans 14 residues. CDR3: CASSLTSQNYEQYF. DNA of the CDR3: TGTGCCAGCAGCTTAACTTCCCAAAACTACGAGCAGTACTTC.

The chain has TRBV6-5 and TRBJ2-2; possibly TRBD1 or TRBD2 for D (6 bases each). CDR1 is MNHEY and CDR2 is SVGAGI in the germline V gene. V was pared by 0 bases and J by 4 bases, with 18 bases between. There are 18 residues in the CDR3. CDR3 in amino acids: CASSYSGLLGGSTGELFF. The CDR3 DNA reads TGTGCCAGCAGTTACTCGGGGCTTCTAGGGGGGAGCACCGGGGAGCTGTTTTTT.

The chain uses TRBV20-1 and TRBJ2-5, with 7 bases lining up with TRBD2. Per the germline V gene, CDR1 is DFQATT and CDR2 is SNEGSKA (reference sequence). V dropped 3 bases and J dropped 1; count of bases not matched to a gene: 11. The CDR3 is made up of 16 amino acids. The CDR3 region is CSASEEAGEPQETQYF. The DNA of the CDR3 is TGCAGTGCTAGTGAGGAGGCGGGGGAGCCCCAAGAGACCCAGTACTTC.

This clonotype was seen ten or more times. The gene calls are TRBV20-1 and TRBJ2-3; 10 bases are a match to TRBD2. In germline, CDR1 is DFQATT, CDR2 SNEGSKA (reference sequence). V lost 2 bases to trimming and J lost 1 base; unmatched junction nucleotides: 6. The CDR3 is 16 amino acids. Here the CDR3 DNA reads TGCAGTGCTAGATTAGCGGGAGGTCGGGGCACAGATACGCAGTATTTT. It encodes CSARLAGGRGTDTQYF.

This clonotype was observed a handful of times. The J gene is TRBJ2-5, the V gene TRBV6-2 or TRBV6-3; a weak D match, TRBD2 (6 bases). CDR1 and CDR2 (germline): MNHEY, SVGEGT. V lost 4 bases and J 5 bases, leaving 20 bases between the germline ends. This CDR3 comprises 16 residues. CDR3 nucleotide sequence: TGTGCCAGCAGTTCCCGGGGAGACGGGAGAACGGAGACCCAGTACTTC. Its protein product is CASSSRGDGRTETQYF.

The rearrangement joins TRBV5-1 to TRBJ2-7, with D unresolved. The germline gives CDR1 SGHRS, CDR2 YFSETQ. Trimming shortened V by 0 bases and J by 7 bases, and 23 bases separated the two germline ends. The CDR3 length is 17 residues. CDR3 coding DNA: TGCGCCAGCAGCTTGGAAATGGTAGGGCTATCCTTATCAGAGCAGTACTTC. As protein: CASSLEMVGLSLSEQYF.

There are a few counts of this clonotype. The V call is TRBV20-1, the J call TRBJ2-7; D not certain. V lost 1 base, J lost 1 base, and 8 bases lay in between. Per the germline V gene, CDR1 is DFQATT and CDR2 is SNEGSKA (reference sequence). The CDR3 spans 13 residues. CDR3 region: CSARVRQSYEQYF. CDR3 sequence (DNA): TGCAGTGCTAGAGTTCGGCAATCCTACGAGCAGTACTTC.

V gene TRBV7-2 combines with J gene TRBJ2-1; 8 bases are a match to TRBD1. Germline CDR1 SGHTA, CDR2 FQGNSA. The ends lost 1 base at V and 2 bases at J; junction bases unmatched: 7. This CDR3 is 17 amino acids long. The CDR3 region is CASSLGVRGLTYNEQFF. The CDR3 DNA follows: TGTGCCAGCAGCTTAGGGGTCAGGGGGCTTACCTACAATGAGCAGTTCTTC.

The chain combines TRBV6-2 or TRBV6-3 with TRBJ2-6; TRBD1 might be the D (5 bases). Germline-derived CDR1 and CDR2 are MNHEY and SVGEGT. The CDR3 is 16 residues long. Deletions cut 5 bases from V and 0 bases from J, with 11 bases between. CDR3 nucleotide sequence: TGTGCCAGCAGTCCTACAGGTACCTCTGGGGCCAACGTCCTGACTTTC. Residues: CASSPTGTSGANVLTF.

This clonotype appeared a few times. The chain links TRBV20-1 to TRBJ2-1, with 7 bases aligning to TRBD1. V lost 3 bases, J lost 4 bases, and 15 bases stayed unmatched. The CDR3 sequence is 17 residues long. CDR1 and CDR2 from the germline V gene are DFQATT and SNEGSKA (reference sequence). CDR3 sequence reads: CSARNFGTALNYNEQFF. The DNA for the CDR3 is TGCAGTGCTAGGAATTTTGGGACAGCCCTTAATTACAATGAGCAGTTCTTC.

This clonotype was seen a handful of times. The gene calls are TRBV4-1 and TRBJ2-7, with no clear D. The germline gives CDR1 MGHRA, CDR2 YSYEKL. The length of the CDR3 is 14 residues. V lost 1 base, J lost 4 bases, and 11 bases lay in between. The CDR3 protein is CASSQVATRYEQYF. The CDR3 region has the DNA TGCGCCAGCAGCCAAGTTGCCACCCGATACGAGCAGTACTTC.

There are many counts of this clonotype. The chain links TRBV7-9 to TRBJ2-2, with 7 bases that match TRBD1. The CDR3 runs 14 residues. The V and J ends lost 5 bases and 7 bases, in that order; junction bases with no gene match: 7. CDR1 is SEHNR, CDR2 FQNEAQ, per germline (reference sequence). In nucleotides, the CDR3 is TGTGCCAGCAGCGATGGGACAGCCAGCGGGGAGCTGTTTTTT. Encoded protein: CASSDGTASGELFF. The full variable domain, in which reference TRBV7-9 and TRBJ2-2 provide the parts outside the CDR3, is DTGVSQNPRHKITKRGQNVTFRCDPISEHNRLYWYRQTLGQGPEFLTYFQNEAQLEKSRLLSDRFSAERPKGSFSTLEIQRTEQGDSAMYLCASSDGTASGELFFGEGSRLTVL.

The V call is TRBV9, the J call TRBJ2-1, with TRBD2 matching over 9 bases. V shed 6 bases, J shed 2 bases, and the junction held 12 bases outside the gene matches. Germline CDR1 SGDLS, CDR2 YYNGEE. There are 17 residues in the CDR3. CDR3 sequence: CASTIAGGGRAYNEQFF. Written as DNA, the CDR3 is TGTGCCAGCACGATCGCGGGTGGCGGGAGGGCCTACAATGAGCAGTTCTTC. Full variable domain (remainder filled in from reference TRBV9 and TRBJ2-1): DSGVTQTPKHLITATGQRVTLRCSPRSGDLSVYWYQQSLDQGLQFLIQYYNGEERAKGNILERFSAQQFPDLHSELNLSSLELGDSALYFCASTIAGGGRAYNEQFFGPGTRLTVL.

CDR3 region: CASSYRALQYEQYF. Written as DNA, the CDR3 is TGTGCCAGCAGTTACAGGGCATTGCAGTACGAGCAGTACTTC. This rearrangement joins TRBV6-2 or TRBV6-3 to TRBJ2-7; D is ambiguous. This CDR3 is 14 amino acids long. Germline V lookup: CDR1 MNHEY, CDR2 SVGEGT. Deletions cut 2 bases from V and 4 bases from J, with 12 bases between.

The sample holds a few counts of this clonotype. V usage is TRBV11-1 and J usage is TRBJ2-7, with TRBD1 matching over 7 bases. With 7 bases clipped from V and 1 base from J, the junction kept 4 bases outside the gene matches. The CDR3 extends over 13 amino acids. The germline V gene encodes CDR1 SGHAT and CDR2 FQDESV (reference sequence). The CDR3 loop reads CASTLTGSYEQYF. DNA of the CDR3: TGTGCCAGCACCTTGACAGGGTCCTACGAGCAGTACTTC.

This clonotype was detected a few times. CDR3 in amino acids: CASSQDLNSPLHF. The CDR3 coding sequence is TGTGCCAGCAGCCAAGACCTTAATTCACCCCTCCACTTT. The V gene is TRBV14, the J gene TRBJ1-6; D call uncertain. Germline V gene lookup returns CDR1 SGHDN and CDR2 FVKESK. The CDR3 has 13 residues. V gave up 0 bases and J gave up 6 bases, with 3 bases separating them.

This clonotype was observed at least ten times. V usage is TRBV12-3 or TRBV12-4 and J usage is TRBJ1-1, with 7 nucleotides matching TRBD1. CDR3 size: 13 residues. The trim removed 6 bases at V and 4 bases at J, leaving 5 bases unmatched. The CDR3: CASRPGTVTEAFF. The CDR3 DNA reads TGTGCCAGCAGACCCGGGACAGTCACTGAAGCTTTCTTT.

This clonotype was detected many times. The chain uses TRBV7-9 and TRBJ2-7; D assignment may be TRBD1 or TRBD2 (7 bases each). V lost 0 bases to trimming and J lost 5 bases, with 11 bases between them. The CDR3 runs 14 residues. The V gene's germline CDR1 is SEHNR and CDR2 FQNEAQ (reference sequence). The CDR3 bases are TGTGCCAGCAGCTTAGCCCAGGGGGGGCACGAGCAGTACTTC. This sequence encodes CASSLAQGGHEQYF.

Many counts were recorded for this clonotype. CDR3 region: CASSPPGGQGRNEQFF. The CDR3 DNA sequence: TGTGCCAGCAGCCCCCCTGGGGGACAGGGTCGGAATGAGCAGTTCTTC. V usage is TRBV7-8 and J usage is TRBJ2-1; the match to TRBD1 covers 9 bases. After removal of 5 bases from V and 7 bases from J, the junction contained 12 bases not matched to a gene. CDR1 SGHVS and CDR2 FQNEAQ come from the germline V gene. This CDR3 is 16 amino acids long.